The rows below give T cell receptor beta chains drawn from one sample of a study of CD8+ T cells in alopecia areata. Clones were read by immunoSEQ multiplex PCR, and TCRdb kept only the in-frame ones, dropping some. The sample has fewer than 150,000 clones, roughly three fifths seen once. The material sequenced was CD4+ T cells sorted from blood, taken at week 24, from a patient treated with tofacitinib. These receptor sequences come from a human donor with alopecia areata. Each CDR3 is given with its conserved first and last residue. D genes are given only for firm matches. Where a row states a size, it is once, few, many or the class of an expanded clone; other rows omit it.

>TRBV7-2|TRBJ2-7|NA|few
CASSFGDRRAYEQYF
TGTGCCAGCAGCTTTGGAGACAGGAGGGCCTACGAGCAGTACTTC
>TRBV5-6|TRBJ2-2|TRBD1|NA
CASSLWGTGDTGELFF
TGTGCCAGCAGCTTGTGGGGGACAGGGGACACCGGGGAGCTGTTTTTT
>TRBV15|TRBJ2-1|NA|NA
CATSLTTRNEQFF
TGTGCCACCAGCCTTACGACGAGGAATGAGCAGTTCTTC
>TRBV6-5|TRBJ1-3|TRBD1|NA
CASSRDSSSGNTIYF
TGTGCCAGCAGTAGGGACAGCAGCTCTGGAAACACCATATATTTT
>TRBV29-1|TRBJ2-3|NA|few
CSVGAGGSTDTQYF
TGCAGCGTTGGAGCAGGGGGGAGCACAGATACGCAGTATTTT
>TRBV7-6|TRBJ2-1|NA|once
CASSLYAGGDSHPGEQFF
TGTGCCAGCAGCTTATATGCCGGGGGGGACAGTCACCCTGGGGAGCAGTTCTTC
>TRBV30|TRBJ2-2|NA|NA
CAWLYANTGELFF
TGTGCCTGGCTATACGCGAACACCGGGGAGCTGTTTTTT
>TRBV4-3|TRBJ2-7|NA|once
CASSLDRSYEQYF
TGCGCCAGCAGTCTTGACAGGAGCTACGAGCAGTACTTC
>TRBV5-6|TRBJ2-5|NA|NA
CASSSTGRGPYQETQYF
TGTGCCAGCAGCTCTACCGGGCGGGGGCCCTACCAAGAGACCCAGTACTTC
>TRBV7-2|TRBJ2-3|NA|NA
CASSLDKSTDTQYF
TGTGCCAGCAGCTTAGATAAATCCACAGATACGCAGTATTTT
>TRBV19|TRBJ1-2|NA|few
CASGLEGYGYTF
TGTGCCAGTGGCCTCGAGGGTTACGGCTACACCTTC
>TRBV7-9|TRBJ2-1|NA|NA
CASSLSQGWNEQFF
TGTGCCAGCAGCTTATCTCAGGGGTGGAATGAGCAGTTCTTC
>TRBV6-5|TRBJ2-7|TRBD2|once
CAGSSPSGGGDEQYF
TGTGCCGGCAGTTCCCCGAGTGGCGGGGGGGACGAGCAGTACTTC
>TRBV4-1|TRBJ1-2|TRBD1|NA
CASSPLLRQGFGYTF
TGCGCCAGCAGCCCCCTACTGAGACAGGGTTTCGGCTACACCTTC
>TRBV7-8|TRBJ1-4|NA|NA
CASSLGRVRNEKLFF
TGTGCCAGCAGCTTAGGACGGGTGAGGAATGAAAAACTGTTTTTT
>TRBV27|TRBJ1-2|NA|NA
CASSATGYGYTF
TGTGCCAGCAGTGCCACAGGGTATGGCTACACCTTC
>TRBV2|TRBJ1-2|NA|NA
CASSEVGLTEGYTF
TGTGCCAGCAGTGAAGTGGGCTTAACGGAGGGCTACACCTTC
>TRBV30|TRBJ1-2|NA|few
CAWSWGAIPNYGYTF
TGTGCCTGGAGTTGGGGGGCCATACCTAACTATGGCTACACCTTC
>TRBV29-1|TRBJ2-3|NA|NA
CSVEVTAADTQYF
TGCAGCGTTGAAGTAACAGCGGCAGATACGCAGTATTTT
>TRBV4-1|TRBJ1-6|NA|NA
CASPQAGYSYNSPLHF
TGCGCCAGCCCCCAAGCGGGCTACTCCTATAATTCACCCCTCCACTTT
>TRBV7-9|TRBJ2-6|NA|NA
CASSPSSNVLTF
TGTGCCAGCAGCCCCAGTTCTAACGTCCTGACTTTC
>TRBV29-1|TRBJ2-7|NA|NA
CSVRQGRREQYF
TGCAGCGTTCGCCAAGGGAGGAGAGAGCAGTACTTC
>TRBV7-2|TRBJ2-3|NA|once
CASSGGGQDTQYF
TGTGCCAGCAGCGGGGGGGGCCAAGATACGCAGTATTTT
>TRBV5-1|TRBJ1-1|NA|NA
CASSWSGDSEAFF
TGCGCCAGCAGCTGGTCAGGGGACTCTGAAGCTTTCTTT
>TRBV2|TRBJ1-2|NA|once
CASALRGQGWYGYTF
TGTGCCAGCGCTCTCCGGGGTCAGGGGTGGTATGGCTACACCTTC
>TRBV5-1|TRBJ1-1|NA|NA
CASTPGGGWMTTEAFF
TGCGCCAGCACCCCGGGTGGGGGATGGATGACTACTGAAGCTTTCTTT
>TRBV30|TRBJ2-3|NA|few
CAWAGQSGTQYF
TGTGCCTGGGCGGGCCAGTCCGGTACGCAGTATTTT
>TRBV4-1|TRBJ2-7|NA|NA
CASSLRTESRYEQYF
TGCGCCAGCAGCCTTAGGACCGAATCTCGCTACGAGCAGTACTTC
>TRBV4-3|TRBJ2-5|NA|few
CASSQDAQGRVGQYF
TGCGCCAGCAGCCAAGATGCCCAGGGGAGGGTTGGCCAGTACTTC
>TRBV30|TRBJ2-3|NA|few
CAWASRGADTQYF
TGTGCCTGGGCTTCAAGGGGCGCAGATACGCAGTATTTT
>TRBV9|TRBJ2-7|NA|NA
CASSVGPGFGYEQYF
TGTGCCAGCAGCGTAGGTCCAGGATTTGGTTACGAGCAGTACTTC
>TRBV6-5|TRBJ2-6|NA|NA
CASSQVSGANVLTF
TGTGCCAGCAGTCAGGTCTCTGGGGCCAACGTCCTGACTTTC
>TRBV27|TRBJ2-1|NA|NA
CASSSLNRPGGEQFF
TGTGCCAGCAGTTCACTTAACAGGCCCGGGGGTGAGCAGTTCTTC
>TRBV4-2|TRBJ1-2|TRBD1|once
CASSPGDSGPGYTF
TGTGCCAGCAGCCCCGGGGACAGCGGACCTGGCTACACCTTC
>TRBV7-9|TRBJ2-5|TRBD2|NA
CASSFGEGETQYF
TGTGCCAGCAGCTTCGGGGAGGGAGAGACCCAGTACTTC
>TRBV11-2|TRBJ1-6|NA|NA
CASSLESQFSRNSPLHF
TGTGCCAGCAGCTTAGAGTCCCAATTCAGTAGGAATTCACCCCTCCACTTT
>TRBV4-1|TRBJ2-6|NA|NA
CASSQEFGASGANVLTF
TGCGCCAGCAGCCAAGAATTTGGGGCCTCTGGGGCCAACGTCCTGACTTTC
>TRBV4-1|TRBJ1-5|NA|few
CASSQEGGQPQHF
TGCGCCAGCAGCCAGGAAGGGGGTCAGCCCCAGCATTTT
>TRBV2|TRBJ2-1|TRBD2|NA
CASKVTPTSGYNEQFF
TGTGCCAGCAAAGTTACCCCGACTAGCGGGTACAATGAGCAGTTCTTC
>TRBV18|TRBJ2-1|NA|NA
CASSPQNEQFF
TGTGCCAGCTCACCACAGAATGAGCAGTTCTTC
>TRBV2|TRBJ1-2|TRBD1|few
CASTPGQGNYGYTF
TGTGCCAGCACCCCGGGACAGGGCAACTATGGCTACACCTTC
>TRBV7-6|TRBJ1-1|NA|NA
CASSLQGRETEAFF
TGTGCCAGCAGCCTTCAGGGGAGGGAAACTGAAGCTTTCTTT
>TRBV28|TRBJ2-3|NA|NA
CASSYSTDTQYF
TGTGCCAGCAGCTATAGCACAGATACGCAGTATTTT
>TRBV11-2|TRBJ2-5|TRBD2|NA
CASSSSGGSETQYF
TGTGCCAGCAGCTCTAGCGGGGGCTCAGAGACCCAGTACTTC
>TRBV9|TRBJ2-1|NA|NA
CASSNLQAIEQFF
TGTGCCAGCAGCAACCTACAGGCAATTGAGCAGTTCTTC
>TRBV6-1|TRBJ2-7|NA|NA
CASRRDGSSYEQYF
TGTGCCAGCAGGCGGGACGGCAGCTCCTACGAGCAGTACTTC
>TRBV30|TRBJ1-2|NA|NA
CAWSPLGRGAATNYGYTF
TGTGCCTGGAGTCCCCTCGGACGCGGGGCCGCAACTAACTATGGCTACACCTTC
>TRBV7-9|TRBJ2-2|NA|many
CASSLVLGSGELFF
TGTGCCAGCAGCTTAGTGCTCGGATCCGGGGAGCTGTTTTTT
>TRBV7-9|TRBJ2-1|NA|few
CASSPPGASYNEQFF
TGTGCCAGCAGCCCCCCGGGGGCCTCCTACAATGAGCAGTTCTTC
>TRBV5-1|TRBJ2-1|NA|NA
CASSSSGRVEQFF
TGCGCCAGCAGCTCCTCAGGGCGGGTTGAGCAGTTCTTC
>TRBV9|TRBJ1-1|NA|once
CASSLTGTKNTEAFF
TGTGCCAGCAGCTTAACCGGGACAAAGAACACTGAAGCTTTCTTT
>TRBV10-3|TRBJ2-1|NA|many
CAISGLGTHNEQFF
TGTGCCATCAGCGGTTTGGGAACGCACAATGAGCAGTTCTTC
>TRBV19|TRBJ1-1|NA|few
CASSTHGPSF
TGTGCCAGTAGTACCCATGGTCCCTCCTTT
>TRBV27|TRBJ2-3|TRBD2|NA
CASSWLAGGFTDTQYF
TGTGCCAGCAGTTGGCTAGCGGGGGGTTTCACAGATACGCAGTATTTT